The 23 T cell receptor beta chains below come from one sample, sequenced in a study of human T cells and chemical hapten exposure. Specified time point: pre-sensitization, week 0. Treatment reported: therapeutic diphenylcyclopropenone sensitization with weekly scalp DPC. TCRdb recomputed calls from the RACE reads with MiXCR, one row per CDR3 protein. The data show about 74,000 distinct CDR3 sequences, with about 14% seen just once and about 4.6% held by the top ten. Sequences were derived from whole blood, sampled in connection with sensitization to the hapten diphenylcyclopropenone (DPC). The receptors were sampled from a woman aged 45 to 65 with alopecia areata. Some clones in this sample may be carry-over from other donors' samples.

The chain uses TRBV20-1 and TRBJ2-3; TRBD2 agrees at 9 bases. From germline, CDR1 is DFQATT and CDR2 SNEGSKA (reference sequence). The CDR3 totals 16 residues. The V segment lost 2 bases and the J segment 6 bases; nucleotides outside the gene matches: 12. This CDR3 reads CSARSTREGPSDTQYF. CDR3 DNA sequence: TGCAGTGCTAGATCGACGCGGGAGGGCCCGTCGGATACGCAGTATTTT.

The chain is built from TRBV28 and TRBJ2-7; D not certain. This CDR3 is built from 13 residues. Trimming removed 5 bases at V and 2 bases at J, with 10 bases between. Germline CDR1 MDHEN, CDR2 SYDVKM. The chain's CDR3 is CASSLTETYEQYF. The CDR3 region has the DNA TGTGCCAGCAGTCTTACAGAGACCTACGAGCAGTACTTC.

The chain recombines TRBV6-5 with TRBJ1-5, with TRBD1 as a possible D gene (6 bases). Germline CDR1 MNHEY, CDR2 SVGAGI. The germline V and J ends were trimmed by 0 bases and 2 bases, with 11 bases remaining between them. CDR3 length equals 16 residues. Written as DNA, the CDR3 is TGTGCCAGCAGTTACTCGAGGGGGGTTGGCAATCAGCCCCAGCATTTT. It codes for CASSYSRGVGNQPQHF.

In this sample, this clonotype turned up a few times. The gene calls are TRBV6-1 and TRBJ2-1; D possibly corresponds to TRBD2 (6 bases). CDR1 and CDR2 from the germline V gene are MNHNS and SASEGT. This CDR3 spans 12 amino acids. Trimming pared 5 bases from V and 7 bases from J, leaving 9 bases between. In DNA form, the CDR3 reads TGTGCCAGCAGTCGAAGCGGGAATGAGCAGTTCTTC. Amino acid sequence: CASSRSGNEQFF.

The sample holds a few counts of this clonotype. The CDR3 coding sequence is TGTGCCAGCAGCCCCCCCCGAGGGCCCCTCCACTTT. Translation: CASSPPRGPLHF. J is TRBJ1-6 and V is TRBV7-9; the D is unclear. The germline CDR1 and CDR2 sequences are SEHNR and FQNEAQ (reference sequence). The CDR3 has 12 residues. Between the trimmed V and J ends, which lost 5 bases and 13 bases, there was a span of 12 bases.

The CDR3 is CASSLWGRGLLAKNIQYF. Here the CDR3 DNA reads TGTGCCAGCAGTTTATGGGGCAGGGGGCTATTAGCCAAAAACATTCAGTACTTC. V is TRBV28 and J is TRBJ2-4; 8 bases line up with TRBD1. Losses at the gene ends were 0 bases for V and 0 bases for J; bases not matched to a gene: 7. The CDR3 has 18 residues. CDR1 is MDHEN and CDR2 is SYDVKM in the germline V gene.

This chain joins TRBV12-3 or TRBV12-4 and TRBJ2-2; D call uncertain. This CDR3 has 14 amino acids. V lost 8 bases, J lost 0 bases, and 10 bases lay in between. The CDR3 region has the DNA TGTGCCAGCCCTACAGCCCCGAACACCGGGGAGCTGTTTTTT. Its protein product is CASPTAPNTGELFF.

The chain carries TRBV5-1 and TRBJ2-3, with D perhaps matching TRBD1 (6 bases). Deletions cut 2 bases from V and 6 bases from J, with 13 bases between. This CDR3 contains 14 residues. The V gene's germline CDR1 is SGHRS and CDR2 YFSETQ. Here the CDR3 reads CASSLSLGADTQYF. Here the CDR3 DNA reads TGCGCCAGCAGCTTAAGTTTGGGGGCGGATACGCAGTATTTT.

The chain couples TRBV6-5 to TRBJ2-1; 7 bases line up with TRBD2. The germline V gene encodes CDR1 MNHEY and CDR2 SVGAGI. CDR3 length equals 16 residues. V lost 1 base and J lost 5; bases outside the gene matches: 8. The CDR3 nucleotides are TGTGCCAGCAGTTACTGGAGCGGGATCCGCCACAATGAGCAGTTCTTC. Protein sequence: CASSYWSGIRHNEQFF.

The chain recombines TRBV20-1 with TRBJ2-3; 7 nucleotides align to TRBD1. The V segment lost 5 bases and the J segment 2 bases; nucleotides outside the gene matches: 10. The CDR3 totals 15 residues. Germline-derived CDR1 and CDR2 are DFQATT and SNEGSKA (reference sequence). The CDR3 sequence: CSAVPRDSYTDTQYF. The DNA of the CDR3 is TGCAGTGCTGTCCCTCGGGACAGTTACACAGATACGCAGTATTTT.

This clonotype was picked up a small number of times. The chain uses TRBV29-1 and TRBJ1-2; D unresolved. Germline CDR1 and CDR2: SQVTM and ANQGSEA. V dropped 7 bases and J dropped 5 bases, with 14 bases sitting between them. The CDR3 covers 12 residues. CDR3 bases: TGCAGCGGACGTCTGGTATCTTATGGCTACACCTTC. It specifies CSGRLVSYGYTF.

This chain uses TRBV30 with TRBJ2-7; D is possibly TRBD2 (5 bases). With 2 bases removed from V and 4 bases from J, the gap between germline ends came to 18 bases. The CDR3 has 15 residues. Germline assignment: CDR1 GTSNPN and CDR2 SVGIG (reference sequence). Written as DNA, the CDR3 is TGTGCCTGGAGTTGGGAAGGCCGAGGGAGATACGAGCAGTACTTC. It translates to CAWSWEGRGRYEQYF.

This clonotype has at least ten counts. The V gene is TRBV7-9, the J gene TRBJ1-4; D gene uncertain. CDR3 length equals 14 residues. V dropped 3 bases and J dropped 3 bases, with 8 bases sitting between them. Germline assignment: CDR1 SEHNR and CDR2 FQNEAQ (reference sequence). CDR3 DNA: TGTGCCAGCAGCTTCAGCTTAGCTAATGAAAAACTGTTTTTT. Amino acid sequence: CASSFSLANEKLFF. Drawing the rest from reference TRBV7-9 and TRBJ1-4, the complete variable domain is DTGVSQNPRHKITKRGQNVTFRCDPISEHNRLYWYRQTLGQGPEFLTYFQNEAQLEKSRLLSDRFSAERPKGSFSTLEIQRTEQGDSAMYLCASSFSLANEKLFFGSGTQLSVL.

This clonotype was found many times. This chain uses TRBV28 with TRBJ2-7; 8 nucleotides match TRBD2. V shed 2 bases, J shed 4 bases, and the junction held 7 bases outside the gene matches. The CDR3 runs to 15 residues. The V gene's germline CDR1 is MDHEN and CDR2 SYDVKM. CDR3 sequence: CASSLTSGGYYEQYF. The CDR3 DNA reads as TGTGCCAGCAGTTTAACATCGGGAGGGTATTACGAGCAGTACTTC.

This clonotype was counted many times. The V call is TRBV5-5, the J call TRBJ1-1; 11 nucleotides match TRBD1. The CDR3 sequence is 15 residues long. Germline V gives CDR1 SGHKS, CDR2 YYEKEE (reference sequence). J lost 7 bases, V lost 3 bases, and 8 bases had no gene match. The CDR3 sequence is CASSSPGQGVIEAFF. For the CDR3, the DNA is TGTGCCAGCAGCTCACCGGGACAGGGGGTTATTGAAGCTTTCTTT.

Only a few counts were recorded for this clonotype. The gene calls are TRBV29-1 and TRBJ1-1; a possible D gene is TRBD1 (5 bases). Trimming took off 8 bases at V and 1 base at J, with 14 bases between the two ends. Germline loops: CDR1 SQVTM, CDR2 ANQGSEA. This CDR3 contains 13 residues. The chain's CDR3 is CSYLRGGNTEAFF. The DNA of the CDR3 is TGCAGCTATCTCCGGGGGGGGAACACTGAAGCTTTCTTT.

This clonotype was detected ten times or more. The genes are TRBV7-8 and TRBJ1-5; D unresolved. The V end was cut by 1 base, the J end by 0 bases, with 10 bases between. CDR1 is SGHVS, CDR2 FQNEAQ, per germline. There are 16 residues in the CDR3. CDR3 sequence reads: CASSLEGPYSNQPQHF. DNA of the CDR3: TGTGCCAGCAGCTTAGAGGGCCCTTATAGCAATCAGCCCCAGCATTTT.

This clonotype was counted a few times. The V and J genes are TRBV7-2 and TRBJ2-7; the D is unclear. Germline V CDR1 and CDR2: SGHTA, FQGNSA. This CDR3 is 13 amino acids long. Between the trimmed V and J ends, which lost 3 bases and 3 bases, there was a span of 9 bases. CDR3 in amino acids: CASSFSLLYEQYF. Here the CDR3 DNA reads TGTGCCAGCAGCTTCTCACTTCTCTACGAGCAGTACTTC.

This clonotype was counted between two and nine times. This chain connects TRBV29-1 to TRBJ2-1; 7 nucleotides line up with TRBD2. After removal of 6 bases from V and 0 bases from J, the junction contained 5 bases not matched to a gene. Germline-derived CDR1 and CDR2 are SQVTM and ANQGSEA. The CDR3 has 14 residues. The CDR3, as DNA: TGCAGCGTGGAACTAGCGAACTCCTACAATGAGCAGTTCTTC. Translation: CSVELANSYNEQFF.

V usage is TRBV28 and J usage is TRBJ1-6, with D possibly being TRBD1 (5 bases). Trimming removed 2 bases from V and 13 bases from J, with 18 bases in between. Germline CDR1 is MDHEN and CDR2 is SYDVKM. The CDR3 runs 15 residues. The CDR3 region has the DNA TGTGCCAGCAGTTTACGGGGGACGGTCCTGAAGCCCCTCCACTTT. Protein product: CASSLRGTVLKPLHF.

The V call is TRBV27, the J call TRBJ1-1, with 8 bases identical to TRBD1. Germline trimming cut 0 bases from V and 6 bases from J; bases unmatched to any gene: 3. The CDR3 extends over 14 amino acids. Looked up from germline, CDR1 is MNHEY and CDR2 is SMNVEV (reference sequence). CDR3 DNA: TGTGCCAGCAGTTTATCCAGGGGGCGGTCTGAAGCTTTCTTT. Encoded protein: CASSLSRGRSEAFF.

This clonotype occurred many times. CDR3 DNA sequence: TGTGCCAGCAGCCAAGATCTAAAGACTAGAAACATTCAGTACTTC. It encodes CASSQDLKTRNIQYF. V is TRBV4-2 and J is TRBJ2-4, with a tentative D call TRBD2 (6 bases). The germline V and J ends were trimmed by 0 bases and 6 bases, with 12 bases remaining between them. The length of the CDR3 is 15 residues. Germline-derived CDR1 and CDR2 are LGHNA and YNFKEQ.

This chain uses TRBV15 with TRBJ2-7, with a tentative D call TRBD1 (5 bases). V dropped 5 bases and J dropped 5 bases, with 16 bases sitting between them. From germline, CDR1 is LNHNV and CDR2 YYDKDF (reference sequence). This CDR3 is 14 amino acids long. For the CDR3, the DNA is TGTGCCACCAGCGGGGCTGGGAAAGTGCACGAGCAGTACTTC. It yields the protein CATSGAGKVHEQYF.